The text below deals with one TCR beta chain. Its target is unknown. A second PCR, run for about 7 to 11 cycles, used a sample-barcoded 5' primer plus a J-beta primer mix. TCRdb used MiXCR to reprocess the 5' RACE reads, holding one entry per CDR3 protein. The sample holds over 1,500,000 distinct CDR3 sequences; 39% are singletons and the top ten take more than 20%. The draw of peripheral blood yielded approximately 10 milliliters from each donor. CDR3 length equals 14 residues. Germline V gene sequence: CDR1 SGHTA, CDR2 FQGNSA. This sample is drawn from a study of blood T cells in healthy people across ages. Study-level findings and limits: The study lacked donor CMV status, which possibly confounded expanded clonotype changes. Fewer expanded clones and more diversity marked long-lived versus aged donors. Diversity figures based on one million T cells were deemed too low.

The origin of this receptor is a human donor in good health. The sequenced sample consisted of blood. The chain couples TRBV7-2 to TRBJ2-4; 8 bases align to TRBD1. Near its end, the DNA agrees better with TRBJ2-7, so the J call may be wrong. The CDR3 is CASSLTTGVYEQYF. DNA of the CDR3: TGTGCCAGCAGCTTAACGACAGGGGTCTACGAGCAGTACTTC.